The clone carrying this TCR beta chain came up once. The data derive from a study of cytomegalovirus exposure and HLA in healthy donors. 60 Vbeta and 13 Jbeta primers were used in PCR. The protocol was immunoSEQ multiplex PCR, while the TCRdb copy is restricted to in-frame clones and leaves out a portion. The sample shows 90,000 to 110,000 clones, roughly three quarters of them seen only once. The V end was cut by 3 bases, the J end by 6 bases, with 13 bases between. This CDR3 has 13 amino acids. Germline CDR1 reads SGDLS; CDR2 reads YYNGEE. This clonotype was obtained from a male donor in good health and CMV-seronegative. Sequences were obtained from PBMCs. The chain carries TRBV9 and TRBJ2-7; possibly TRBD2 for D (5 bases). In DNA, the CDR3 is TGTGCCAGCAGCGGGGTTCGGGGTGGCGAGCAGTACTTC. It encodes CASSGVRGGEQYF.